The following is a TCR beta chain sequence with its context. Its antigen is unknown. This entry belongs to a study of OX40 agonist ivuxolimab in advanced cancers. Turning to the study itself: A partial response was reached by three patients: one with hepatocellular carcinoma and two with cutaneous melanoma.

Clones were sequenced by immunoSEQ multiplex PCR, and TCRdb holds only the in-frame ones, with some missing. The sample yields more than 30,000 clones, more than 70% seen once. Prior autoimmune disease or systemic immunosuppression barred patients. At cycle 4 day 1, cycle 7 day 1, and baseline, blood was sampled. Study-level results: Near-lowest levels of clonal expansion characterized partial responders at 0.1-3.0 mg/kg.

Sequencing was performed on CD4+ or CD8+ T cells sorted from blood, taken in a trial of the OX40 agonist ivuxolimab. The TCR sequence derives from an adult with an advanced solid tumor such as melanoma, head and neck, liver or kidney cancer.

Here the CDR3 DNA reads TGTGCCAGCAGCGCCGCCCTAGCGGGGGGGACAGATACGCAGTATTTT. It is translated as CASSAALAGGTDTQYF. The chain employs TRBV9 and TRBJ2-3, with TRBD2 identical over 12 bases. V lost 3 bases and J lost 3; bases outside the gene matches: 5. CDR1 is SGDLS and CDR2 is YYNGEE in the germline V gene. The CDR3 is 16 residues long.